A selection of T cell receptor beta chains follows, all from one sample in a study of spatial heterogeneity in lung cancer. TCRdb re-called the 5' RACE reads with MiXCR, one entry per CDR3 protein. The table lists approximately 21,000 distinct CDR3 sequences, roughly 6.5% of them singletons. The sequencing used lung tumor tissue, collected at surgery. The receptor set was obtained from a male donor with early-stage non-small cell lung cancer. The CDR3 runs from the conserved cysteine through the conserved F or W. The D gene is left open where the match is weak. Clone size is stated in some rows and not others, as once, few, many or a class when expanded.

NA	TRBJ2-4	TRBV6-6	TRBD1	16	TGTGCCAGCAGCCCGCAGGACAGGGCGACCAAAAACATTCAGTACTTC	CASSPQDRATKNIQYF
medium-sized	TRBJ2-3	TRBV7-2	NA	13	TGTGCCAGCAGCCGGGGGCGGCAAGATACGCAGTATTTT	CASSRGRQDTQYF
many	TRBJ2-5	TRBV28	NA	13	TGTGCCAGCAGACCGCAGGGGAGAGAGACCCAGTACTTC	CASRPQGRETQYF
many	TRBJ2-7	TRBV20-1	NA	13	TGCAGTGCTAGTTTAGGGTTAACCTACGAGCAGTACTTC	CSASLGLTYEQYF
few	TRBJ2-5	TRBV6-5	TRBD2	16	TGTGCCAGCAGTCGCCGGGGAGGGGCCGGCACAGGGACCCAGTACTTC	CASSRRGGAGTGTQYF
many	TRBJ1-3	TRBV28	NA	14	TGTGCCAGCAGTTTAAATACGGATGGAAACACCATATATTTT	CASSLNTDGNTIYF
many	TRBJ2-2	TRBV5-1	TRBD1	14	TGCGCCAGCAGAGTCACAGGGGATACCGGGGAGCTGTTTTTT	CASRVTGDTGELFF
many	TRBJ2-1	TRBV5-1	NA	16	TGCGCCAGCAGCTTGCGCAACCAAAAGATCCACAATGAGCAGTTCTTC	CASSLRNQKIHNEQFF
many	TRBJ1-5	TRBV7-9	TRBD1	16	TGTGCCAGCAGCTCAGGGTGGACAGGGGATCGACAGCCCCAGCATTTT	CASSSGWTGDRQPQHF
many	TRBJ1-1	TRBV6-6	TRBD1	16	TGTGCCAGCAGTTCCGGGACAGGGGGCACCTTCGGGGAGACTTTCTTT	CASSSGTGGTFGETFF
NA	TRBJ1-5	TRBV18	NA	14	TGTGCCAGCTCACCAATCAAGGGGAATCAGCCCCAGCATTTT	CASSPIKGNQPQHF
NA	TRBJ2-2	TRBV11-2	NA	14	TGTGCCAGCCGATCCACAGGGAACACCGGGGAGCTGTTTTTT	CASRSTGNTGELFF
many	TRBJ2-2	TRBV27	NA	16	TGTGCCAGCAGTTTATTTGGCAGGGCGAACACCGGGGAGCTGTTTTTT	CASSLFGRANTGELFF
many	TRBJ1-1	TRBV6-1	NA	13	TGTGCCAGCAGTGAAGTCGCGGAGACTGAAGCTTTCTTT	CASSEVAETEAFF
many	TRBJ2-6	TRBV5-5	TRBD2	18	TGTGCCAGCAGCTTAGGACTAGCGGGGAACTCTGGGGCCAACGTCCTGACTTTC	CASSLGLAGNSGANVLTF
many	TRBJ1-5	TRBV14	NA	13	TGTGCCAGCAGCCAAGACTGGGATCAGCCCCAGCATTTT	CASSQDWDQPQHF
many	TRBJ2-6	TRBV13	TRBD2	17	TGTGCCAGCAGCTTGGGAGGGTCTAGCTCTGGGGCCAACGTCCTGACTTTC	CASSLGGSSSGANVLTF
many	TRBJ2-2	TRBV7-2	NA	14	TGTGCCAGCAGCTTACGAATGCTGGCCGGGGAGCTGTTTTTT	CASSLRMLAGELFF
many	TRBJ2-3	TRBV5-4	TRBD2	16	TGTGCCAGCAGCTTGGTACCAGCGCGGGAGGCAGATACGCAGTATTTT	CASSLVPAREADTQYF
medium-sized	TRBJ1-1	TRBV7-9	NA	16	TGTGCCAGCAGCCCGGAGGGCGGTTCGAAGTACACTGAAGCTTTCTTT	CASSPEGGSKYTEAFF
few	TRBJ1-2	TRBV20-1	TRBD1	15	TGCAGTGCTAGAGATCGTTCCAGGGACAGACTAAGCCACACCTTC	CSARDRSRDRLSHTF
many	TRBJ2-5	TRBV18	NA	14	TGTGCCAGCTCACCGGACAGACTCCAAGAGACCCAGTACTTC	CASSPDRLQETQYF
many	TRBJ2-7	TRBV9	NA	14	TGTGCCAGCAGCGTTGAGGGGGGCTCCCACGAGCAGTACTTC	CASSVEGGSHEQYF
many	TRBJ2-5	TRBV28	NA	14	TGTGCCAGCAATATTCCTGGGCGAGGGGAGACCCAGTACTTC	CASNIPGRGETQYF
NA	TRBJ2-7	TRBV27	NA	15	TGTGCCAGCAGTTTATCGGTAGGAGGCAAGTACGAGCAGTACTTC	CASSLSVGGKYEQYF
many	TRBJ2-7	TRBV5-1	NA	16	TGCGCCAGCAGCTTAGGCGGGCCTACGAGCTCCTACGAGCAGTACTTC	CASSLGGPTSSYEQYF
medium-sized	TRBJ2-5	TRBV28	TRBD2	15	TGTGCCAGCAGTTCTAGGACTAGCGGTCAAGAGACCCAGTACTTC	CASSSRTSGQETQYF
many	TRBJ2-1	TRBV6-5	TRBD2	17	TGTGCCAGCAGTTCTCGGCGGCTAGCGGGGGGCATCAATGAGCAGTTCTTC	CASSSRRLAGGINEQFF
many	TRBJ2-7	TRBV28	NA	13	TGTGCCAGCAACCCAGGGGTAGCCTACGAGCAGTACTTC	CASNPGVAYEQYF
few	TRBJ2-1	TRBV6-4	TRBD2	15	TGTGCCAGCAGCGGACTAGCGGGAGAAATCAATGAGCAGTTCTTC	CASSGLAGEINEQFF
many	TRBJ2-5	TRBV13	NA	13	TGTGCCAGCAGCAATCGCCCCCAAGAGACCCAGTACTTC	CASSNRPQETQYF
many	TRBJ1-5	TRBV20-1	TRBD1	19	TGCAGTGCTAGTCCCATCCGGACAGGGGGCAAAGTAGGCAATCAGCCCCAGCATTTT	CSASPIRTGGKVGNQPQHF
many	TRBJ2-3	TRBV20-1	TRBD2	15	TGCAGTGCTAGTCCGACTAGCGGGGGGGCAGATACGCAGTATTTT	CSASPTSGGADTQYF
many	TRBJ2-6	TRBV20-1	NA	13	TGCAGTGCTAGAAGTGTCGGGGCCAACGTCCTGACTTTC	CSARSVGANVLTF
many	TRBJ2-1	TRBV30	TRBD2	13	TGTGCCTGGAGTGGAGCTAGCGGCAATGAGCAGTTCTTC	CAWSGASGNEQFF
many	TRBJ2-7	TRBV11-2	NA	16	TGTGCCAGCAGCTTAGCTGGCGGGAGCCCTAGGGGGGAGCAGTACTTC	CASSLAGGSPRGEQYF
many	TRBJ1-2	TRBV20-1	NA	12	TGCAGTGCTAGAGCCCCCCATAGGCGGTACACCTTC	CSARAPHRRYTF
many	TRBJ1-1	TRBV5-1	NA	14	TGCGCCAGCAGCTTGGTGGGGTCCAACACTGAAGCTTTCTTT	CASSLVGSNTEAFF
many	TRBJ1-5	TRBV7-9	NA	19	TGTGCCAGCAGCTCAAACCCATCGGGGCGACCTTATAGCAATCAGCCCCAGCATTTT	CASSSNPSGRPYSNQPQHF
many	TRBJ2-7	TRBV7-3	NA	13	TGTGCCAGCAGTTTCGGACCGAACCGGGAGCAGTACTTC	CASSFGPNREQYF
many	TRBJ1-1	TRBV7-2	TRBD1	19	TGTGCCAGCAGCTTAGTAACGGTTGGACAGGGGATGACGAACACTGAAGCTTTCTTT	CASSLVTVGQGMTNTEAFF
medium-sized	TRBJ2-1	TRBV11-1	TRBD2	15	TGTGCCAGCAGCTTAGGGCTAGCGGGAGACTATGAGCAGTTCTTC	CASSLGLAGDYEQFF
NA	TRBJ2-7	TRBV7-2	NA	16	TGTGCCAGCAGCCCCCTCTGGGGTGAGAGCTCCTACGAGCAGTACTTC	CASSPLWGESSYEQYF
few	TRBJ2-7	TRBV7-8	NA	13	TGTGCCAGCAGCTCGACCCAAACCCACGAGCAGTACTTC	CASSSTQTHEQYF
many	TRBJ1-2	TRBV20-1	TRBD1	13	TGCAGTGCTTCCAATCGACAGGGCTCCGGCTACACCTTC	CSASNRQGSGYTF
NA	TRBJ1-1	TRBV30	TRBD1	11	TGTGCCTGGAGGTCAGGGGGGTTAGCTTTCTTT	CAWRSGGLAFF
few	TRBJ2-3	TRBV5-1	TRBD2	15	TGCGCCAGCAGCTCGGTAGCGGGGGGGCAATATACGCAGTATTTT	CASSSVAGGQYTQYF
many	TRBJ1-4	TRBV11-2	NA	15	TGTGCCAGCAGCTTAGCCCGGGGCGCTAATGAAAAACTGTTTTTT	CASSLARGANEKLFF
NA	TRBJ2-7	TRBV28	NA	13	TGTGCCAGCGAGCGCGGACAGCCCTACGAGCAGTACTTC	CASERGQPYEQYF